One and the same sample provided the 9 T cell receptor beta chains below, sequenced in a study of cytomegalovirus exposure and HLA in healthy donors. Vbeta (60) and Jbeta (13) primers were used in the PCR. Assay used: immunoSEQ multiplex PCR; TCRdb lists only in-frame clones, some missing. The repertoire has under 200,000 clones, 82% of them found once; the top ten carry approximately 1.4%. The source material was PBMCs. These receptors were collected from a girl between 5 and 17 years old in good health and CMV-seropositive.

The rearrangement uses TRBV19 and TRBJ2-1; D call uncertain. The CDR3 loop spans 11 amino acids. V lost 1 base to trimming and J lost 12 bases, with 7 bases between them. The V gene's germline CDR1 is LNHDA and CDR2 SQIVND (reference sequence). The DNA for the CDR3 is TGTGCCAGTAGTATAGGACTGACGCAGTTCTTC. Translated: CASSIGLTQFF.

The chain joins TRBV27 to TRBJ1-5; D remains ambiguous. The CDR3 has 12 residues. Germline loops: CDR1 MNHEY, CDR2 SMNVEV (reference sequence). Trimming removed 6 bases from V and 9 bases from J, with 12 bases in between. CDR3 in amino acids: CASSPLEGPQHF. As DNA, the CDR3 is TGTGCCAGCAGCCCCCTTGAGGGGCCCCAGCATTTT.

The rearrangement joins TRBV7-2 to TRBJ2-5; D is possibly TRBD2 (5 bases). The CDR3 consists of 13 residues. Germline V CDR1 and CDR2: SGHTA, FQGNSA. Trimming cost V 2 bases and J 3 bases, with 7 bases left between them. CDR3 nucleotide sequence: TGTGCCAGCAGCTTAACGGGAAAAGAGACCCAGTACTTC. This gives the protein CASSLTGKETQYF.

The CDR3 DNA sequence: TGCGCCAGCAGCAGGGGGACTAGCGGGGAAGTAGATACGCAGTATTTT. Translated, it gives CASSRGTSGEVDTQYF. The chain is built from TRBV5-1 and TRBJ2-3; 13 bases fit TRBD2. V gave up 4 bases and J gave up 5 bases; unmatched junction bases: 7. The CDR3 loop spans 16 amino acids. The germline V gene has CDR1 SGHRS and CDR2 YFSETQ.

This rearrangement joins TRBV6-6 to TRBJ2-7; TRBD2 aligns across 7 bases. The V gene end was trimmed by 0 bases and the J gene end by 6 bases; junction bases not matched to a gene: 11. The CDR3 covers 16 residues. Germline assignment: CDR1 MNHNY and CDR2 SVGAGI (reference sequence). CDR3 residues: CASSYSTREGLSEQYF. The CDR3 DNA follows: TGTGCCAGCAGTTACTCTACGAGGGAGGGCCTCTCCGAGCAGTACTTC.

The V call is TRBV6-5, the J call TRBJ2-2, with TRBD2 matching over 9 bases. Germline trimming cut 5 bases from V and 6 bases from J; bases unmatched to any gene: 7. The germline V gene has CDR1 MNHEY and CDR2 SVGAGI. CDR3 length: 15 residues. CDR3 loop: CASSLTRGGAGELFF. As DNA, the CDR3 is TGTGCCAGCAGTCTTACCCGCGGGGGGGCCGGGGAGCTGTTTTTT.

The rearrangement links TRBV4-1 to TRBJ2-1; 9 bases align to TRBD2. V lost 1 base, J lost 4 bases, and 5 bases stayed unmatched. The CDR3 runs to 16 residues. CDR1 MGHRA and CDR2 YSYEKL come from the germline V gene. The CDR3 region has the DNA TGCGCCAGCAGCCAAGGCATCGGACTAGCGTACAATGAGCAGTTCTTC. It encodes CASSQGIGLAYNEQFF.

The gene calls are TRBV7-9 and TRBJ2-3; D may be TRBD1 (7 bases). The CDR3 contains 15 residues. Germline V CDR1 and CDR2: SEHNR, FQNEAQ (reference sequence). V dropped 8 bases and J dropped 6 bases, with 21 bases sitting between them. CDR3 bases: TGTGCCAGCGGGGGCCGGGACCCAGGGGGGGATACGCAGTATTTT. As protein: CASGGRDPGGDTQYF.

V and J are TRBV5-3 and TRBJ1-2, with 10 bases aligning to TRBD1. TRBV5-3 carries the ORF label, with uncertain function. Trimming took 5 bases from V and 6 from J; bases not matched to a gene: 16. The CDR3 runs to 17 residues. This CDR3 is CARSSGTGVRVKDGYTF. The CDR3 bases are TGTGCCAGAAGTTCCGGGACAGGGGTTCGGGTCAAAGATGGCTACACCTTC.